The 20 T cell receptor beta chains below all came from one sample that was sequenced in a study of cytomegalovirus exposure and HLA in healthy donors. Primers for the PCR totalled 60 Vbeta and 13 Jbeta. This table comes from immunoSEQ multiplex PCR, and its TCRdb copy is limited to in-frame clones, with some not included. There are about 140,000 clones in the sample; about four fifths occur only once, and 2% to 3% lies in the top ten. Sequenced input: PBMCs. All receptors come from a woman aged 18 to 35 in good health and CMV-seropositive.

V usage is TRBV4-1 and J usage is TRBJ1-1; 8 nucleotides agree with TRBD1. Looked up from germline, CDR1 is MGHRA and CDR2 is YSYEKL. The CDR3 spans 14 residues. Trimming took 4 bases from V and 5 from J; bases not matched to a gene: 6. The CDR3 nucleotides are TGCGCCAGCAGCCTATCGACAGGGGTGACTGAAGCTTTCTTT. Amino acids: CASSLSTGVTEAFF.

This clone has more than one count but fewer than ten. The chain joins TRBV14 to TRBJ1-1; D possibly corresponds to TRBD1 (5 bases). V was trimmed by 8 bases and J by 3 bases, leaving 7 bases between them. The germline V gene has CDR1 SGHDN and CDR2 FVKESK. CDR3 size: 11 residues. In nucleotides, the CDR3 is TGTGCCAGCCGGGGGGACACTGAAGCTTTCTTT. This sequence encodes CASRGDTEAFF.

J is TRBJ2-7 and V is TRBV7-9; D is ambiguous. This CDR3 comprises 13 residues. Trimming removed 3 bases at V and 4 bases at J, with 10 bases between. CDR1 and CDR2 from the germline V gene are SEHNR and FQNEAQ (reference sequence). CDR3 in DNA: TGTGCCAGCAGCTTCCCTACAGTGTACGAGCAGTACTTC. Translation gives CASSFPTVYEQYF.

The CDR3, as DNA: TGTGCCAGCAGCTTAGGACTTCACGGGATCCGCGAGCAGTACTTC. It specifies CASSLGLHGIREQYF. V and J are TRBV11-2 and TRBJ2-7; D might be TRBD2 (5 bases). CDR1 and CDR2 from the germline V gene are SGHAT and FQNNGV. The germline V and J ends were trimmed by 1 base and 6 bases, with 16 bases remaining between them. The CDR3 has 15 residues.

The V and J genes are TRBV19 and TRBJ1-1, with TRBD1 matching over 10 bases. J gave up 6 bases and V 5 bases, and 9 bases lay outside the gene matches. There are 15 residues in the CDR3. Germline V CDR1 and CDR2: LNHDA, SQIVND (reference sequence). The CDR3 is CASSPWDRGLSEAFF. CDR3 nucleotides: TGTGCCAGTAGTCCATGGGACAGGGGATTGTCTGAAGCTTTCTTT.

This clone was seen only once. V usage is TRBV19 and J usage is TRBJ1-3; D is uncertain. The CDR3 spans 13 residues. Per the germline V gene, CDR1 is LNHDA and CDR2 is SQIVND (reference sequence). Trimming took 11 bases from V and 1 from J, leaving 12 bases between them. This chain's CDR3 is CALITGSGNTIYF. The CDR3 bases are TGTGCCCTAATAACGGGGTCTGGAAACACCATATATTTT.

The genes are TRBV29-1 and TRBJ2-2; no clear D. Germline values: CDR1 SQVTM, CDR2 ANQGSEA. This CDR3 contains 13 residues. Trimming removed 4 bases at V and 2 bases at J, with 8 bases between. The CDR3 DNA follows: TGCAGCGTTGTGTCCAGAAACACCGGGGAGCTGTTTTTT. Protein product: CSVVSRNTGELFF.

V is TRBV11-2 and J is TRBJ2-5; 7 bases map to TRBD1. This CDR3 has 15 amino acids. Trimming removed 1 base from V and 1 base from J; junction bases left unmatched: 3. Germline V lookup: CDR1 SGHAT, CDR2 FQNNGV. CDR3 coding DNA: TGTGCCAGCAGCTTAGGTGGGACAGTCCAAGAGACCCAGTACTTC. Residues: CASSLGGTVQETQYF.

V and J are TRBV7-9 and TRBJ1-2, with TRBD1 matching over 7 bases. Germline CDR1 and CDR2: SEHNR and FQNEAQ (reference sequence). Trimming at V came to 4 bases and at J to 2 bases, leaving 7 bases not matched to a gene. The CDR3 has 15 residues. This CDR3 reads CASSSSGQENYGYTF. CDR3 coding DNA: TGTGCCAGCAGCTCCTCCGGACAGGAGAACTATGGCTACACCTTC.

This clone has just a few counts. The CDR3 here is CASRQGGSDTQYF. The CDR3 nucleotides read TGCGCCAGCAGGCAGGGAGGTTCAGATACGCAGTATTTT. The rearrangement links TRBV10-1 to TRBJ2-3, with D possibly matching TRBD2 (6 bases). In germline, CDR1 is WNHNN, CDR2 SYGVQD (reference sequence). The V end lost 6 bases, the J end lost 4 bases, and 11 bases lay between the germline ends. CDR3 length: 13 amino acids.

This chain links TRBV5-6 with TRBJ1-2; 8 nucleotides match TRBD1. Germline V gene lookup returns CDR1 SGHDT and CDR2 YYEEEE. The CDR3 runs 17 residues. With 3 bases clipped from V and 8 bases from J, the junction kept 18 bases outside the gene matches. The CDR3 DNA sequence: TGTGCCAGCAGCTCACCCCGGACAGGGAACCCCTTATCCGGCTACACCTTC. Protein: CASSSPRTGNPLSGYTF.

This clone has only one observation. CDR3 in DNA: TGTGCCAGCAATAGGAGCGGCGGAGCCAAAAACATTCAGTACTTC. Translated, it gives CASNRSGGAKNIQYF. V usage is TRBV18 and J usage is TRBJ2-4, with D possibly being TRBD2 (5 bases). The CDR3 extends over 15 amino acids. Per the germline V gene, CDR1 is KGHSH and CDR2 is LQKENI. V was pared by 8 bases and J by 0 bases, with 14 bases between.

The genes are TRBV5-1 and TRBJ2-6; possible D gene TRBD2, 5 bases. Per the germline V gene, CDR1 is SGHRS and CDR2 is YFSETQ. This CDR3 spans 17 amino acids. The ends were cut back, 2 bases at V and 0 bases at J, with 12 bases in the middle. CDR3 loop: CASSFVEGSSGANVLTF. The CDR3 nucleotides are TGCGCCAGCAGCTTTGTAGAGGGATCCTCTGGGGCCAACGTCCTGACTTTC.

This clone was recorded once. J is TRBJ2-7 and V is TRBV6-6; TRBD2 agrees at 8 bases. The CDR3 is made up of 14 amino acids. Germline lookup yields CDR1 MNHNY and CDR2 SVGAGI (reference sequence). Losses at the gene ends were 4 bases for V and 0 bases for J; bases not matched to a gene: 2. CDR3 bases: TGTGCCAGCAGTTTGAGCGGGAGCTCCTACGAGCAGTACTTC. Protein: CASSLSGSSYEQYF.

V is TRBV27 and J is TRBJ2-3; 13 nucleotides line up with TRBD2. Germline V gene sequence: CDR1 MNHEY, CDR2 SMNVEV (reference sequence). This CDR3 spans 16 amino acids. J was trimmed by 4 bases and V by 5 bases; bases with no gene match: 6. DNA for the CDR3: TGTGCCAGCAGTGTACTAGCGGGGGGGATTGCAGATACGCAGTATTTT. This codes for CASSVLAGGIADTQYF.

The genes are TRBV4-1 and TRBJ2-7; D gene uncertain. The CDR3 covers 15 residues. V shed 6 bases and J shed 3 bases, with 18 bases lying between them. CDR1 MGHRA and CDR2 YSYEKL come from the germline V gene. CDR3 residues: CASRRFEGTGYEQYF. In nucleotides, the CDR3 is TGCGCCAGCAGACGATTTGAAGGCACGGGCTACGAGCAGTACTTC.

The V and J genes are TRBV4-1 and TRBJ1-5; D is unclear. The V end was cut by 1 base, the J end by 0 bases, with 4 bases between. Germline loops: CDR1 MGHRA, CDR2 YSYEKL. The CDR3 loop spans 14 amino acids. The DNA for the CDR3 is TGCGCCAGCAGCCAAGCAGGTAGCAATCAGCCCCAGCATTTT. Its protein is CASSQAGSNQPQHF.

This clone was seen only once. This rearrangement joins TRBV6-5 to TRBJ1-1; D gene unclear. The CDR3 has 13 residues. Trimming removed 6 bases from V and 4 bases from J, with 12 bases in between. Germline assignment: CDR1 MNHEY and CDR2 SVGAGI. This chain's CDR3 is CASRRAAGTEAFF. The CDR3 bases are TGTGCCAGCAGGCGGGCGGCGGGCACTGAAGCTTTCTTT.

CDR3 DNA: TGTGCCATTACGGACAGGGGCCCCTACGAGCAGTACTTC. Translating it yields CAITDRGPYEQYF. The chain links TRBV19 to TRBJ2-7; 9 bases map to TRBD1. This CDR3 spans 13 amino acids. Germline CDR1 reads LNHDA; CDR2 reads SQIVND (reference sequence). The J segment lost 2 bases and the V segment lost 10 bases, leaving 6 bases of the junction unmatched.

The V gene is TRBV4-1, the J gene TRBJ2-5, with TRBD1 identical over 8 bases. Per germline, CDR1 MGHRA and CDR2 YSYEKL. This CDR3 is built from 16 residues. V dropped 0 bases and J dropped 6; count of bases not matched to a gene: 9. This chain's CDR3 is CASSQDLGQGGQTQYF. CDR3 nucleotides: TGCGCCAGCAGCCAAGATTTAGGACAGGGTGGACAGACCCAGTACTTC.